These 27 T cell receptor beta chains came from one sample sequenced in a study of Ad26.COV2.S vaccination and SARS-CoV-2 variants. The sample's treatment: some 20 received Ad26.COV2.S at low or high dose, single or two shots; about 5 received placebo; per-sample allocation not given. Material that was analyzed had been drawn on day 63 after the first vaccine or placebo injection. TCRdb's copy holds only in-frame clones and misses some; the assay was immunoSEQ multiplex PCR. The table records a few hundred thousand clones, 85% to 90% of them present only once. The sequences come from peripheral blood, collected in a trial of Ad26.COV2.S vaccine versus placebo. These receptors came from a person between 18 and 65 years old who received the Ad26.COV2.S COVID-19 vaccine or a placebo.

For the CDR3, the DNA is TGTGCCAGCAGCCTACGGACAGGAGGCTCTGGAAACACCATATATTTT. Residues: CASSLRTGGSGNTIYF. This rearrangement joins TRBV3-1 (or the pseudogene TRBV3-2) to TRBJ1-3, with 7 bases matching TRBD1. CDR1 and CDR2 from the germline V gene are LGHDT and YNNKEL (reference sequence). Trimming cost V 4 bases and J 0 bases; bases outside gene matches: 6. There are 16 residues in the CDR3.

This chain joins TRBV10-2 and TRBJ1-5; D is undetermined. This CDR3 region has 14 residues. The V end was cut by 3 bases, the J end by 1 base, with 7 bases between. Germline CDR1 is WSHSY and CDR2 is SAAADI. The CDR3 DNA follows: TGCGCCAGCAGTGAACAACGAAGCAATCAGCCCCAGCATTTT. Translation gives CASSEQRSNQPQHF.

The J gene is TRBJ2-7, the V gene TRBV7-2; 11 bases align to TRBD1. Looked up from germline, CDR1 is SGHTA and CDR2 is FQGNSA. This CDR3 region has 15 residues. V lost 5 bases and J lost 3; bases outside the gene matches: 6. The CDR3 sequence: CASSKGTGGVYEQYF. For the CDR3, the DNA is TGTGCCAGCAGCAAAGGGACAGGGGGGGTCTACGAGCAGTACTTC.

A note on this clone: This CDR3 is also generated by other DNA sequences in the sample. V and J are TRBV19 and TRBJ1-1; unclear D gene. Germline CDR1 is LNHDA and CDR2 is SQIVND (reference sequence). The CDR3 runs 11 residues. V was trimmed by 4 bases and J by 8 bases, leaving 8 bases between them. The CDR3: CASSTGLEAFF. For the CDR3, the DNA is TGTGCCAGTAGTACGGGATTAGAAGCTTTCTTT.

This clone was seen ten or more times. The chain joins TRBV18 to TRBJ1-2; D is possibly TRBD1 (6 bases). CDR1 KGHSH and CDR2 LQKENI come from the germline V gene. The CDR3 extends over 13 amino acids. Trimming took off 3 bases at V and 7 bases at J, with 12 bases between the two ends. The CDR3 DNA is TGTGCCAGCTCACCCCAGGACAGTCTTGGCTACACCTTC. This codes for CASSPQDSLGYTF. The full variable domain, rest sourced from reference TRBV18 and TRBJ1-2, is NAGVMQNPRHLVRRRGQEARLRCSPMKGHSHVYWYRQLPEEGLKFMVYLQKENIIDESGMPKERFSAEFPKEGPSILRIQQVVRGDSAAYFCASSPQDSLGYTFGSGTRLTVV.

This clone was recorded a few times. The chain combines TRBV30 with TRBJ1-2; D gene unclear. Germline CDR1 GTSNPN, CDR2 SVGIG (reference sequence). The germline V and J ends were trimmed by 5 bases and 5 bases, with 6 bases remaining between them. This CDR3 region has 10 residues. CDR3 nucleotides: TGTGCCTGGGGATATTATGGCTACACCTTC. It yields the protein CAWGYYGYTF.

This clone occurred once. The chain couples TRBV19 to TRBJ2-5; 10 bases fit TRBD2. Germline V gene lookup returns CDR1 LNHDA and CDR2 SQIVND (reference sequence). The CDR3 length is 16 residues. Trimming cost V 4 bases and J 5 bases; bases outside gene matches: 10. The CDR3 is CASSTQPGLAMETQYF. The CDR3, as DNA: TGTGCCAGTAGTACGCAACCGGGACTAGCGATGGAGACCCAGTACTTC.

The chain combines TRBV2 with TRBJ1-6; D is possibly TRBD1 (5 bases). V was trimmed by 4 bases and J by 8 bases, leaving 15 bases between them. Germline V gene sequence: CDR1 SNHLY, CDR2 FYNNEI. This CDR3 is 15 amino acids long. The CDR3 region is CASSVQGILDSPLHF. The CDR3 bases are TGTGCCAGCAGTGTTCAGGGCATCTTGGATTCACCCCTCCACTTT.

The rearrangement joins TRBV28 to TRBJ2-7; either TRBD1 or TRBD2 may fit D (5 bases each). The CDR3 length is 16 residues. Germline-derived CDR1 and CDR2 are MDHEN and SYDVKM. V was trimmed by 5 bases and J by 6 bases, leaving 23 bases between them. The CDR3 loop is CASSTVGVLPPGEQYF. CDR3 coding DNA: TGTGCCAGCAGTACCGTGGGGGTCCTTCCTCCCGGCGAGCAGTACTTC.

Only a few counts were recorded for this clone. The chain links TRBV6-5 to TRBJ1-6, with 8 bases fitting TRBD1. Germline V gene lookup returns CDR1 MNHEY and CDR2 SVGAGI. V lost 6 bases and J lost 10; bases outside the gene matches: 8. CDR3 length equals 14 residues. Here the CDR3 reads CASSLDRVRSPLHF. The DNA for the CDR3 is TGTGCCAGCAGCTTGGACAGGGTTAGGTCACCCCTCCACTTT.

The chain recombines TRBV9 with TRBJ1-2; D gene ambiguous. The V end was cut by 1 base, the J end by 0 bases, with 7 bases between. This CDR3 has 14 residues. The germline gives CDR1 SGDLS, CDR2 YYNGEE. The CDR3 spells CASSVSNSNYGYTF. CDR3 DNA: TGTGCCAGCAGCGTATCTAACTCTAACTATGGCTACACCTTC.

The gene calls are TRBV12-3 or TRBV12-4 and TRBJ2-3; D possibly corresponds to TRBD2 (7 bases). V lost 8 bases to trimming and J lost 4 bases, with 13 bases between them. The CDR3 length is 13 residues. This chain's CDR3 is CASRGGGADTQYF. The CDR3 DNA reads TGTGCCAGCCGAGGGGGGGGCGCAGATACGCAGTATTTT.

The chain combines TRBV7-8 with TRBJ1-5; no definite D call. Deletions cut 1 base from V and 5 bases from J, with 9 bases between. CDR1 and CDR2 from the germline V gene are SGHVS and FQNEAQ. This CDR3 comprises 14 residues. The CDR3 DNA follows: TGTGCCAGCAGCTTAGAGGGTTTCGATCAGCCCCAGCATTTT. Protein product: CASSLEGFDQPQHF.

V usage is TRBV5-4 and J usage is TRBJ1-2; no clear D gene. Trimming stripped 5 bases from V and 2 bases from J, with 10 bases between. Per germline, CDR1 SGHNT and CDR2 YYREEE (reference sequence). This CDR3 contains 13 residues. As DNA, the CDR3 is TGTGCCAGCAGTGCGGACGGGAACTATGGCTACACCTTC. Translated, it gives CASSADGNYGYTF. Using reference TRBV5-4 and TRBJ1-2 for the parts outside the CDR3, the full variable domain is ETGVTQSPTHLIKTRGQQVTLRCSSQSGHNTVSWYQQALGQGPQFIFQYYREEENGRGNFPPRFSGLQFPNYSSELNVNALELDDSALYLCASSADGNYGYTFGSGTRLTVV.

The rearrangement uses TRBV30 and TRBJ1-4; D gene ambiguous. This CDR3 has 15 residues. Per germline, CDR1 GTSNPN and CDR2 SVGIG (reference sequence). V lost 2 bases and J lost 3, with 13 bases in between. The CDR3: CAWSWRQAANEKLFF. The CDR3 DNA reads as TGTGCCTGGAGTTGGAGGCAGGCTGCTAATGAAAAACTGTTTTTT.

The CDR3 here is CASSWTGGFGSNQPQHF. CDR3 DNA: TGTGCCAGTAGTTGGACAGGGGGCTTTGGGAGCAATCAGCCCCAGCATTTT. The chain joins TRBV19 to TRBJ1-5; 11 bases match TRBD1. CDR1 is LNHDA and CDR2 is SQIVND in the germline V gene (reference sequence). The CDR3 is made up of 17 amino acids. With V trimmed by 5 bases and J by 1 base, 7 bases remained unmatched.

The rearrangement links TRBV1 to TRBJ2-7. TRBV1 constitutes a pseudogene. The CDR3 extends over 11 amino acids. CDR3 sequence: CTSSSPYEQYF. CDR3 nucleotide sequence: TGCACCAGCAGCTCGCCCTACGAGCAGTACTTC.

The V gene is TRBV3-1 (or the pseudogene TRBV3-2), the J gene TRBJ2-3; D uncertain. The CDR3 is 15 amino acids. V lost 2 bases to trimming and J lost 0 bases, with 9 bases between them. Germline CDR1 LGHDT, CDR2 YNNKEL (reference sequence). The CDR3 spells CASSQSTVSTDTQYF. The CDR3, as DNA: TGTGCCAGCAGCCAAAGTACGGTTAGCACAGATACGCAGTATTTT.

This rearrangement joins TRBV19 to TRBJ2-5; 8 bases line up with TRBD1. Germline trimming cut 6 bases from V and 3 bases from J; bases unmatched to any gene: 6. The CDR3 contains 14 residues. Germline CDR1 and CDR2: LNHDA and SQIVND (reference sequence). The DNA of the CDR3 is TGTGCCAGTAGCCGACAGGGGATTGAAGAGACCCAGTACTTC. Translation: CASSRQGIEETQYF.

As regards this clone: This same CDR3 is encoded by further DNA sequences in the sample. The chain couples TRBV27 to TRBJ2-3, with D unresolved. Per the germline V gene, CDR1 is MNHEY and CDR2 is SMNVEV (reference sequence). V lost 5 bases to trimming and J lost 0 bases, with 12 bases between them. The CDR3 sequence is 15 residues long. This CDR3 reads CASSLQDPSTDTQYF. For the CDR3, the DNA is TGTGCCAGCAGTCTCCAGGACCCTAGCACAGATACGCAGTATTTT.

V is TRBV4-3 and J is TRBJ2-2; no clear D. V was trimmed by 2 bases and J by 0 bases, leaving 13 bases between them. The germline gives CDR1 LGHNA, CDR2 YSLEER. The CDR3 runs to 17 residues. The CDR3 sequence: CASSQFWILTNTGELFF. The CDR3 DNA reads TGCGCCAGCAGCCAATTCTGGATATTAACGAACACCGGGGAGCTGTTTTTT.

The chain employs TRBV2 and TRBJ2-7, with TRBD1 as a possible D gene (6 bases). This CDR3 spans 11 amino acids. The germline V and J ends were trimmed by 7 bases and 6 bases, with 10 bases remaining between them. CDR1 and CDR2 (germline): SNHLY, FYNNEI. In nucleotides, the CDR3 is TGTGCCAGCACTTCCAGGGGCGAGCAGTACTTC. This sequence encodes CASTSRGEQYF.

V gene TRBV19 combines with J gene TRBJ1-6, with unresolved D. This CDR3 is built from 14 residues. Germline V gives CDR1 LNHDA, CDR2 SQIVND (reference sequence). Trimming took 3 bases from V and 7 from J, leaving 10 bases between them. Here the CDR3 DNA reads TGTGCCAGTAGTATTTCCCGGTTCAATTCACCCCTCCACTTT. It codes for CASSISRFNSPLHF.

The chain uses TRBV5-6 and TRBJ1-2, with D possibly matching TRBD1 (6 bases). Trimming took off 0 bases at V and 4 bases at J, with 13 bases between the two ends. CDR1 is SGHDT, CDR2 YYEEEE, per germline. This CDR3 spans 15 amino acids. DNA of the CDR3: TGTGCCAGCAGCTTGGGCAGACAGGTGGGCTATGGCTACACCTTC. It codes for CASSLGRQVGYGYTF.

The J gene is TRBJ2-7, the V gene TRBV7-6; D remains ambiguous. The CDR3 runs 12 residues. Germline V gene data show CDR1 as SGHVS and CDR2 as FNYEAQ. V lost 4 bases, J lost 7 bases, and 11 bases lay in between. CDR3 DNA: TGTGCCAGCAGCTACTTGACGGGTGAGCAGTACTTC. Translation: CASSYLTGEQYF.

The chain couples TRBV7-5 to TRBJ1-1; whether TRBD1, the table's D call, matches the DNA was not checked. TRBV7-5 is marked as a pseudogene. This CDR3 has 15 residues. This chain's CDR3 is CVRACETGQVTEAFF. CDR3 DNA: TGTGTCAGAGCCTGCGAAACAGGGCAGGTCACTGAAGCTTTCTTT.

This chain links TRBV3-1 (or the pseudogene TRBV3-2) with TRBJ2-5, with D maybe TRBD2 (6 bases). Trimming removed 1 base from V and 5 bases from J, with 14 bases in between. The CDR3 is 15 amino acids. Germline V gene data show CDR1 as LGHDT and CDR2 as YNNKEL (reference sequence). CDR3 amino acids: CASSQANAAGETQYF. The CDR3 DNA is TGTGCCAGCAGCCAAGCAAACGCGGCGGGGGAGACCCAGTACTTC.